The following is a T cell receptor beta chain sequence with its context. Its specificity is not known. This sample stems from a study of cytomegalovirus exposure and HLA in healthy donors. 60 Vbeta and 13 Jbeta primers were used in PCR. Measured with immunoSEQ multiplex PCR; TCRdb has only the in-frame clones, and not every one. In the table there are 100,000 to 150,000 clones, 80% of which are singletons. The CDR3 has 13 residues. CDR1 and CDR2 (germline): MNHEY, SVGAGI. Study results and limitations: Later analysis suggested most CMV-associated TCR beta chains were HLA-restricted. Later, an analysis found that common viral pathogens appeared to be linked with several of the most significant clusters.

The chain uses TRBV6-5 and TRBJ2-5, with D maybe TRBD1 (5 bases). The J call may be faulty, since TRBJ2-7 better matches the DNA end. Sample: PBMCs. This TCR came from a woman aged 40 to 50 in good health and CMV-seronegative. In DNA form, the CDR3 reads TGTGCCAGCAGTTACGAAGGGGCTCTCGAGCAGTACTTC. It specifies CASSYEGALEQYF.